The 27 T cell receptor beta chains in this list originate from one sample, sequenced in a study of T cells expressing NK-cell markers. Using the 5' RACE reads, TCRdb records one entry per CDR3 protein without DNA. The data show some 460,000 distinct CDR3 sequences, and the top ten clones hold roughly 1.4%. Sequencing was performed on blood T cells: a sorted CD56 or NKG2C T cell subset, CD4+ or CD8+ T cells, or bulk PBMC T cells (not recorded which). The origin of the receptors is a woman in her forties or fifties in good health.

V gene TRBV20-1 combines with J gene TRBJ2-1; no DNA is available, so the TRBD1 call from TCRdb remains unchecked. The CDR3 covers 14 residues. Per the germline V gene, CDR1 is DFQATT and CDR2 is SNEGSKA (reference sequence). The chain's CDR3 is CSARLREIYNEQFF.

This chain connects TRBV6-1 to TRBJ2-2; the D call of TRBD2 rests on TCRdb alone, since no DNA is present to check it. This CDR3 is 13 amino acids long. CDR1 and CDR2 (germline): MNHNS, SASEGT. The CDR3 region is CAETGEVTGELFF.

This CDR3 is CSTQTSGRANTQYF. The V gene is TRBV29-1, the J gene TRBJ2-3; TCRdb selects TRBD2, and the lack of DNA leaves this call unchecked. Per germline, CDR1 SQVTM and CDR2 ANQGSEA. CDR3 length equals 14 residues.

J is TRBJ1-1 and V is TRBV27. Germline V gene data show CDR1 as MNHEY and CDR2 as SMNVEV (reference sequence). CDR3 size: 13 residues. CDR3 residues: CASSSQVGTEAFF.

The chain couples TRBV12-3 or TRBV12-4 to TRBJ2-5; TCRdb calls TRBD1, which cannot be checked without DNA. This CDR3 is built from 18 residues. CDR3 residues: CASSDRDWDRGNQETQYF.

The chain employs TRBV20-1 and TRBJ2-7; the TRBD1 assignment by TCRdb is unverifiable without DNA. The CDR3 spans 13 residues. Germline V lookup: CDR1 DFQATT, CDR2 SNEGSKA (reference sequence). The CDR3 loop is CSAIRGGDYEQYF.

This chain links TRBV29-1 with TRBJ1-1. This CDR3 is built from 15 residues. CDR1 is SQVTM and CDR2 is ANQGSEA in the germline V gene. CDR3 residues: CSVVRTGALITEAFF.

V usage is TRBV29-1 and J usage is TRBJ2-7. The CDR3 extends over 11 amino acids. From germline, CDR1 is SQVTM and CDR2 ANQGSEA. The CDR3 sequence: CSVEQVHEQYF.

The V and J genes are TRBV5-5 and TRBJ2-1. CDR1 is SGHKS, CDR2 YYEKEE, per germline (reference sequence). This CDR3 contains 16 residues. The CDR3: CASSLNGHISYNEQFF.

The chain carries TRBV7-9 and TRBJ1-2; the D gene TCRdb calls, TRBD1, cannot be checked with no DNA. The CDR3 has 17 residues. CDR1 is SEHNR and CDR2 is FQNEAQ in the germline V gene (reference sequence). This CDR3 reads CASSTGQGLRFNYGYTF.

J is TRBJ1-1 and V is TRBV20-1; lacking DNA, the TRBD1 call made by TCRdb goes unchecked. CDR3 length: 14 amino acids. Germline V gene data show CDR1 as DFQATT and CDR2 as SNEGSKA (reference sequence). CDR3 loop: CSARGQGQNTEAFF.

The V call is TRBV29-1, the J call TRBJ2-2; the TCRdb D gene call, TRBD1, has no DNA to confirm it. This CDR3 region has 11 residues. Germline V CDR1 and CDR2: SQVTM, ANQGSEA. CDR3 sequence: CSARDRWELFF.

The chain is built from TRBV6-5 and TRBJ2-7; the TCRdb D gene call, TRBD2, has no DNA to confirm it. Germline values: CDR1 MNHEY, CDR2 SVGAGI. The CDR3 spans 14 residues. CDR3 sequence: CASIPGLAGGEQYF.

The V call is TRBV7-2, the J call TRBJ2-2; there is no DNA to check the TCRdb D call of TRBD1. The CDR3 length is 15 residues. Germline V CDR1 and CDR2: SGHTA, FQGNSA. The CDR3 reads CASSFRDIRTGELFF.

The chain links TRBV29-1 to TRBJ2-3; TCRdb lists TRBD2, though no DNA is available to test this call. The CDR3 runs to 15 residues. Germline loops: CDR1 SQVTM, CDR2 ANQGSEA. The CDR3 loop reads CSVCRLAGCTDTQYF.

The V and J genes are TRBV10-3 and TRBJ1-1; TCRdb calls TRBD1, which cannot be checked without DNA. CDR1 is ENHRY and CDR2 is SYGVKD in the germline V gene. The CDR3 runs 15 residues. This CDR3 is CAISGGPGSNTEAFF.

The chain uses TRBV29-1 and TRBJ1-2; as DNA is missing, the TRBD1 call by TCRdb cannot be tested. The CDR3 length is 14 residues. CDR1 is SQVTM, CDR2 ANQGSEA, per germline. This CDR3 is CSVLRQGGSYGYTF.

The V gene is TRBV24-1, the J gene TRBJ1-5; the D gene TCRdb calls, TRBD1, cannot be checked with no DNA. Germline-derived CDR1 and CDR2 are KGHDR and SFDVKD. The CDR3 is 15 amino acids. CDR3 protein: CATSSGGVSNQPQHF.

The chain has TRBV20-1 and TRBJ1-5. CDR3 length equals 12 residues. Germline V lookup: CDR1 DFQATT, CDR2 SNEGSKA (reference sequence). The CDR3 sequence is CSANGRNQPQHF.

This chain connects TRBV5-1 to TRBJ1-1; no DNA is available, so the TRBD1 call from TCRdb remains unchecked. Germline V CDR1 and CDR2: SGHRS, YFSETQ. The CDR3 extends over 13 amino acids. CDR3: CASSSPVAGEAFF. Full variable domain (missing parts from reference TRBV5-1 and TRBJ1-1): KAGVTQTPRYLIKTRGQQVTLSCSPISGHRSVSWYQQTPGQGLQFLFEYFSETQRNKGNFPGRFSGRQFSNSRSEMNVSTLELGDSALYLCASSSPVAGEAFFGQGTRLTVV.

The chain joins TRBV7-9 to TRBJ2-5; as DNA is missing, the TRBD1 call by TCRdb cannot be tested. CDR1 and CDR2 (germline): SEHNR, FQNEAQ (reference sequence). The CDR3 extends over 16 amino acids. CDR3 amino acids: CASSLDITLTKETQYF.

The V gene is TRBV10-3, the J gene TRBJ2-3; the D call of TRBD1 rests on TCRdb alone, since no DNA is present to check it. CDR3 size: 13 residues. Germline CDR1 ENHRY, CDR2 SYGVKD. Here the CDR3 reads CATRPGAEDTQYF.

This chain links TRBV12-3 or TRBV12-4 with TRBJ1-1; TCRdb reports TRBD1, a call that lacks DNA to check it against. The CDR3 consists of 14 residues. This CDR3 is CASSPGRGDTEAFF.

The J gene is TRBJ1-1, the V gene TRBV7-3. Per the germline V gene, CDR1 is SGHTA and CDR2 is FQGTGA. CDR3 size: 14 residues. The CDR3 loop reads CASSLRYGDTEAFF.

This chain uses TRBV6-5 with TRBJ2-1; TCRdb outputs TRBD2, but without DNA this stays unchecked. There are 12 residues in the CDR3. From germline, CDR1 is MNHEY and CDR2 SVGAGI. The CDR3 is CASKSGGREQFF.

The chain has TRBV28 and TRBJ2-1; without DNA, the TCRdb call of TRBD2 cannot be checked. The CDR3 runs to 15 residues. Germline V lookup: CDR1 MDHEN, CDR2 SYDVKM. CDR3 residues: CASSSGLAGMKRQFF.

The genes are TRBV5-1 and TRBJ2-3. Germline values: CDR1 SGHRS, CDR2 YFSETQ. There are 15 residues in the CDR3. The CDR3 is CASSLTDGDTDTQYF.